This T cell receptor beta chain appears in the sequencing data of a study of T cell clonality in common variable immunodeficiency. Germline CDR1 SGHRS, CDR2 YFSETQ. V gave up 2 bases and J gave up 4 bases; unmatched junction bases: 7. This CDR3 contains 16 residues. Study-level points and caveats: Fewer deletions and N-nucleotide insertions were reportedly seen in common variable immunodeficiency TCR beta sequences.

The method was immunoSEQ multiplex PCR; TCRdb's version includes in-frame clones alone and lacks a portion of them. This sample has fewer than 35,000 clones, each found more than once. This clone was observed many times. Its antigen is currently unknown. The CDR3 is cut off 3 residues early in the read; its end comes from the germline J gene. The sequence was obtained from a human donor with common variable immunodeficiency. The J gene is TRBJ1-2, the V gene TRBV5-1, with 11 bases identical to TRBD1. What was sequenced was peripheral blood mononuclear cells. The CDR3 loop reads CASSLGQGAQTYGYTF. Incomplete CDR3 DNA: TGCGCCAGCAGCTTAGGACAGGGGGCGCAAACCTATGGC.